Each of the 29 T cell receptor beta chains below was sequenced from the same sample in a study of blood T cell repertoires in COVID-19. Libraries were prepared by immunoSEQ multiplex PCR; TCRdb keeps only in-frame clonotypes and omits some of them. The sample has about 360,000 clones; 88% are singletons. Sequencing used PBMCs or T cells enriched from blood (not recorded which). These receptors originate from a woman between 40 and 50 years old with acute COVID-19.

V and J are TRBV5-1 and TRBJ2-7; TRBD2 matches at 13 bases. The length of the CDR3 is 16 residues. Germline V lookup: CDR1 SGHRS, CDR2 YFSETQ. With 4 bases clipped from V and 4 bases from J, the junction kept 8 bases outside the gene matches. The DNA of the CDR3 is TGCGCCAGCAGCGCTTCTACTAGCGGGGGGGCATACGAGCAGTACTTC. Encoded protein: CASSASTSGGAYEQYF.

The genes are TRBV12-3 or TRBV12-4 and TRBJ1-1; tentatively, D is TRBD1 (6 bases). This CDR3 has 13 amino acids. V gave up 6 bases and J gave up 4 bases, with 12 bases separating them. CDR3 DNA sequence: TGTGCCAGCAGGCAGGGGAGGGTCACTGAAGCTTTCTTT. Its protein product is CASRQGRVTEAFF.

This rearrangement joins TRBV5-4 to TRBJ2-1, with TRBD1 matching 11 bases. Trimming took 3 bases from V and 5 from J; bases not matched to a gene: 4. The CDR3 covers 15 residues. Germline CDR1 SGHNT, CDR2 YYREEE (reference sequence). The CDR3 is CASSYGQGANNEQFF. CDR3 DNA sequence: TGTGCCAGCAGCTACGGACAGGGGGCTAACAATGAGCAGTTCTTC.

There are a few counts of this clone. The gene calls are TRBV12-5 and TRBJ2-3; D might be TRBD2 (6 bases). This CDR3 contains 13 residues. Germline V gene sequence: CDR1 LGHNT, CDR2 FRNRAP. V was trimmed by 7 bases and J by 0 bases, leaving 8 bases between them. CDR3 sequence (DNA): TGTGCTAGTGCACGGGGGAGCACAGATACGCAGTATTTT. Protein sequence: CASARGSTDTQYF.

This clone was seen just once. The genes are TRBV5-6 and TRBJ2-5; maybe TRBD2 (7 bases). Trimming took off 4 bases at V and 7 bases at J, with 17 bases between the two ends. The V gene's germline CDR1 is SGHDT and CDR2 YYEEEE. The CDR3 has 14 residues. DNA for the CDR3: TGTGCCAGCAGCGGGGGCGGGGGCTTGGCGACCCAGTACTTC. Protein: CASSGGGGLATQYF. Using reference TRBV5-6 and TRBJ2-5 for the parts outside the CDR3, the full variable domain is DAGVTQSPTHLIKTRGQQVTLRCSPKSGHDTVSWYQQALGQGPQFIFQYYEEEERQRGNFPDRFSGHQFPNYSSELNVNALLLGDSALYLCASSGGGGLATQYFGPGTRLLVL.

The V and J genes are TRBV5-4 and TRBJ1-1; 7 nucleotides line up with TRBD1. The CDR3 length is 15 residues. The germline V gene has CDR1 SGHNT and CDR2 YYREEE (reference sequence). With V trimmed by 6 bases and J by 0 bases, 8 bases remained unmatched. The CDR3 protein is CASTLPGTVNTEAFF. The CDR3, as DNA: TGTGCCAGCACCCTCCCTGGGACAGTGAACACTGAAGCTTTCTTT.

V and J are TRBV6-1 and TRBJ1-3; 7 bases line up with TRBD1. Germline CDR1 and CDR2: MNHNS and SASEGT. The CDR3 has 17 residues. V lost 1 base and J lost 0; bases outside the gene matches: 6. As DNA, the CDR3 is TGTGCCAGCAGTGAAGTTACGGGACAGTCCTCTGGAAACACCATATATTTT. This translates into CASSEVTGQSSGNTIYF.

The chain combines TRBV3-1 (or the pseudogene TRBV3-2) with TRBJ2-1; 8 bases fit TRBD1. Unmatched junction bases numbered 5, after V lost 2 bases and J lost 5 bases. CDR3 length equals 15 residues. Germline V gene sequence: CDR1 LGHDT, CDR2 YNNKEL (reference sequence). CDR3 in amino acids: CASSQKTGGDNEQFF. CDR3 nucleotides: TGTGCCAGCAGCCAAAAAACAGGGGGAGACAATGAGCAGTTCTTC.

The chain uses TRBV27 and TRBJ1-1; maybe TRBD1 (6 bases). The germline V gene has CDR1 MNHEY and CDR2 SMNVEV (reference sequence). Trimming shortened V by 2 bases and J by 5 bases, and 12 bases separated the two germline ends. The length of the CDR3 is 14 residues. As DNA, the CDR3 is TGTGCCAGCAGTTTAGGGGGGGCGGGGACTGAAGCTTTCTTT. It yields the protein CASSLGGAGTEAFF.

The genes are TRBV29-1 and TRBJ1-4; TRBD1 might be the D (5 bases). V lost 4 bases and J lost 5, with 11 bases in between. CDR1 and CDR2 (germline): SQVTM, ANQGSEA. The CDR3 sequence is 13 residues long. The CDR3 nucleotides are TGCAGCGTTGGCGATCAGGGAAATGAAAAACTGTTTTTT. Its protein product is CSVGDQGNEKLFF.

This sequence joins TRBV5-1 and TRBJ1-1; 10 bases fit TRBD1. Losses at the gene ends were 4 bases for V and 1 base for J; bases not matched to a gene: 10. CDR1 is SGHRS, CDR2 YFSETQ, per germline. The CDR3 loop spans 17 amino acids. CDR3 amino acids: CASSNTGTGASNTEAFF. The CDR3 DNA follows: TGCGCCAGCAGCAATACAGGGACAGGGGCTTCGAACACTGAAGCTTTCTTT.

CDR3 sequence reads: CASSYLNEKLFF. The CDR3 DNA reads as TGTGCCAGCAGCTATCTAAATGAAAAACTGTTTTTT. This sequence joins TRBV3-1 (or the pseudogene TRBV3-2) and TRBJ1-4, with D unresolved. Germline V gene lookup returns CDR1 LGHDT and CDR2 YNNKEL (reference sequence). V was pared by 5 bases and J by 5 bases, with 6 bases between. This CDR3 comprises 12 residues.

The chain is built from TRBV6-2 or TRBV6-3 and TRBJ1-5; a possible D gene is TRBD1 (5 bases). CDR1 and CDR2 (germline): MNHEY, SVGEGT. The V end lost 6 bases, the J end lost 7 bases, and 19 bases lay between the germline ends. The CDR3 consists of 15 residues. The CDR3 DNA follows: TGTGCCAGCAGCACCTCTATTCTGGGGCAACAGCCCCAGCATTTT. Its translation is CASSTSILGQQPQHF.

CDR3 protein: CASSPGGAGTEAFF. In nucleotides, the CDR3 is TGTGCCAGCAGCCCCGGGGGGGCCGGCACTGAAGCTTTCTTT. The gene calls are TRBV11-3 and TRBJ1-1, with D possibly being TRBD1 (6 bases). The length of the CDR3 is 14 residues. Trimming shortened V by 5 bases and J by 4 bases, and 14 bases separated the two germline ends. Germline CDR1 is SGHNT and CDR2 is YENEEA. Drawing the rest from reference TRBV11-3 and TRBJ1-1, the complete variable domain is EAGVVQSPRYKIIEKKQPVAFWCNPISGHNTLYWYLQNLGQGPELLIRYENEEAVDDSQLPKDRFSAERLKGVDSTLKIQPAELGDSAVYLCASSPGGAGTEAFFGQGTRLTVV.

The chain uses TRBV9 and TRBJ1-2; tentatively, D is TRBD1 (5 bases). The CDR3 spans 13 residues. Germline values: CDR1 SGDLS, CDR2 YYNGEE. Trimming cost V 4 bases and J 2 bases, with 9 bases left between them. DNA for the CDR3: TGTGCCAGCAGCCGGGGGAGCAACTATGGCTACACCTTC. It yields the protein CASSRGSNYGYTF. The entire variable domain, with the rest obtained from reference TRBV9 and TRBJ1-2, is as follows: DSGVTQTPKHLITATGQRVTLRCSPRSGDLSVYWYQQSLDQGLQFLIQYYNGEERAKGNILERFSAQQFPDLHSELNLSSLELGDSALYFCASSRGSNYGYTFGSGTRLTVV.

The rearrangement links TRBV5-4 to TRBJ2-3; 9 positions match TRBD1. The CDR3 is 14 residues long. V dropped 2 bases and J dropped 3; count of bases not matched to a gene: 1. Germline V gives CDR1 SGHNT, CDR2 YYREEE (reference sequence). This chain's CDR3 is CASSLQGATDTQYF. The CDR3 region has the DNA TGTGCCAGCAGCTTACAGGGGGCTACAGATACGCAGTATTTT.

The chain recombines TRBV5-1 with TRBJ1-3, with D possibly matching TRBD1 (5 bases). V gave up 2 bases and J gave up 4 bases, with 10 bases separating them. This CDR3 has 14 residues. The germline V gene has CDR1 SGHRS and CDR2 YFSETQ. CDR3: CASSFGGEGNTIYF. The CDR3 nucleotides read TGCGCCAGCAGCTTTGGAGGGGAAGGAAACACCATATATTTT.

V is TRBV27 and J is TRBJ2-3; 8 bases are shared with TRBD1. Germline CDR1 MNHEY, CDR2 SMNVEV (reference sequence). The V gene end was trimmed by 3 bases and the J gene end by 0 bases; junction bases not matched to a gene: 5. The CDR3 is made up of 16 amino acids. The CDR3 nucleotides read TGTGCCAGCAGTTTCTCAGGGGGCGATAGCACAGATACGCAGTATTTT. It codes for CASSFSGGDSTDTQYF.

This rearrangement joins TRBV2 to TRBJ1-2, with TRBD1 matching 11 bases. This CDR3 comprises 16 residues. Germline CDR1 is SNHLY and CDR2 is FYNNEI. J lost 8 bases, V lost 1 base, and 9 bases had no gene match. As DNA, the CDR3 is TGTGCCAGCAGTGAAGAGGTTGGACAGGGGGCGGGAGGCTACACCTTC. It codes for CASSEEVGQGAGGYTF.

This clone was seen just once. The rearrangement links TRBV19 to TRBJ1-1; perhaps TRBD1 as D (6 bases). The germline V and J ends were trimmed by 4 bases and 7 bases, with 22 bases remaining between them. Per germline, CDR1 LNHDA and CDR2 SQIVND (reference sequence). This CDR3 contains 16 residues. CDR3 in amino acids: CASSTAIGRGAIEAFF. CDR3 sequence (DNA): TGTGCCAGTAGTACGGCAATAGGGAGGGGGGCTATTGAAGCTTTCTTT.

The chain has TRBV6-1 and TRBJ1-2, with no clear D. The CDR3 runs to 14 residues. Per germline, CDR1 MNHNS and CDR2 SASEGT. V was trimmed by 2 bases and J by 8 bases, leaving 15 bases between them. This CDR3 reads CASSEKSLGGGYTF. For the CDR3, the DNA is TGTGCCAGCAGTGAAAAGAGCCTGGGAGGGGGCTACACCTTC.

This clone showed up just once. This chain uses TRBV6-5 with TRBJ1-1; weak D call: TRBD1 (6 bases). Looked up from germline, CDR1 is MNHEY and CDR2 is SVGAGI. Trimming took off 6 bases at V and 4 bases at J, with 12 bases between the two ends. The CDR3 spans 13 residues. This chain's CDR3 is CASRRGGGTEAFF. Here the CDR3 DNA reads TGTGCCAGCAGGAGGGGGGGAGGCACTGAAGCTTTCTTT.

The chain uses TRBV6-1 and TRBJ2-7; maybe TRBD2 (5 bases). Trimming shortened V by 1 base and J by 3 bases, and 13 bases separated the two germline ends. The CDR3 is 15 residues long. Per the germline V gene, CDR1 is MNHNS and CDR2 is SASEGT. The CDR3 region has the DNA TGTGCCAGCAGTGAAGTAGGAGATGGACTCTACGAGCAGTACTTC. This encodes CASSEVGDGLYEQYF.

V gene TRBV14 combines with J gene TRBJ2-7; 10 positions agree with TRBD1. V was clipped by 3 bases and J by 2 bases; unmatched bases: 10. The CDR3 loop spans 17 amino acids. Germline CDR1 is SGHDN and CDR2 is FVKESK. The CDR3 protein is CASSHPKEGQGTYEQYF. The DNA of the CDR3 is TGTGCCAGCAGCCATCCAAAGGAGGGACAGGGGACCTACGAGCAGTACTTC.

The sample holds a few counts of this clone. The genes are TRBV24-1 and TRBJ1-2; the D is unclear. CDR3 length: 10 residues. Germline CDR1 is KGHDR and CDR2 is SFDVKD. The CDR3 bases are TGTGACGGTGAACTCTATGGCTACACCTTC. Its protein product is CDGELYGYTF.

The V call is TRBV7-9, the J call TRBJ2-1; 8 bases map to TRBD2. This CDR3 comprises 14 residues. V dropped 5 bases and J dropped 5; count of bases not matched to a gene: 5. Germline V lookup: CDR1 SEHNR, CDR2 FQNEAQ (reference sequence). CDR3 nucleotides: TGTGCCAGCAGCCCCCGGGAGGGCCACAATGAGCAGTTCTTC. Translating gives CASSPREGHNEQFF.

This chain links TRBV6-2 or TRBV6-3 with TRBJ2-7, with D possibly being TRBD2 (7 bases). Germline CDR1 is MNHEY and CDR2 is SVGEGT. This CDR3 has 15 amino acids. V lost 3 bases, J lost 0 bases, and 12 bases lay in between. DNA for the CDR3: TGTGCCAGCAGTTATCGGGGGGCCCTCTCCTACGAGCAGTACTTC. Residues: CASSYRGALSYEQYF.

The V gene is TRBV19, the J gene TRBJ1-2; weak D call: TRBD1 (5 bases). CDR3 length: 15 residues. Per germline, CDR1 LNHDA and CDR2 SQIVND (reference sequence). V lost 6 bases and J lost 1, with 15 bases in between. In DNA form, the CDR3 reads TGTGCCAGTAGGTCTGAAGACAGCGTTAACTATGGCTACACCTTC. Translation: CASRSEDSVNYGYTF. Together with reference TRBV19 and TRBJ1-2, the CDR3 gives the full variable domain: DGGITQSPKYLFRKEGQNVTLSCEQNLNHDAMYWYRQDPGQGLRLIYYSQIVNDFQKGDIAEGYSVSREKKESFPLTVTSAQKNPTAFYLCASRSEDSVNYGYTFGSGTRLTVV.

The chain links TRBV5-1 to TRBJ1-1, with a weak D call TRBD1 (6 bases). CDR3 length: 14 amino acids. V lost 4 bases and J lost 1, with 11 bases in between. Germline loops: CDR1 SGHRS, CDR2 YFSETQ. CDR3 sequence: CASSPLQGNTEAFF. CDR3 DNA: TGCGCCAGCAGCCCGTTACAGGGGAACACTGAAGCTTTCTTT.